Sequencing of this TCR beta chain was carried out in a study of blood T cell repertoires in COVID-19. Deletions cut 3 bases from V and 5 bases from J, with 11 bases between. The CDR3 runs to 15 residues. Germline V CDR1 and CDR2: MNHEY, SVGAGI. Generated by immunoSEQ multiplex PCR, the TCRdb table keeps only in-frame clones and is missing some. Among 180,000 or so clones listed, 70% to 90% were seen once. The specimen was peripheral blood. The receptor was derived from a man aged 55 to 70 with acute or convalescent COVID-19. The chain employs TRBV6-5 and TRBJ2-6, with unresolved D. The CDR3 region has the DNA TGTGCCAGCAGTTATTGGCGGTCTAGGGCCAACGTCCTGACTTTC. This codes for CASSYWRSRANVLTF.